Listed here is a single TCR beta chain. Seattle researchers signed up patients amid active infection and tracked them longitudinally. These data come from a study of blood T cell repertoires in COVID-19. Study information: Acute and convalescent COVID-19 samples came from the United States, Italy and Spain.

The ends were cut back, 10 bases at V and 6 bases at J, with 7 bases in the middle. This CDR3 is 10 amino acids long. Generated by immunoSEQ multiplex PCR, the TCRdb table keeps only in-frame clones and is missing some. The table records a few hundred thousand clones, 70% to 90% of them present only once. The gene calls are TRBV12-3 or TRBV12-4 and TRBJ2-1; D unclear. This TCR derives from a woman in her 50s with COVID-19, enrolled during active disease. The sample was peripheral blood. The CDR3 region has the DNA TGTGCCACCTCGGGCAATGAGCAGTTCTTC. This translates into CATSGNEQFF.